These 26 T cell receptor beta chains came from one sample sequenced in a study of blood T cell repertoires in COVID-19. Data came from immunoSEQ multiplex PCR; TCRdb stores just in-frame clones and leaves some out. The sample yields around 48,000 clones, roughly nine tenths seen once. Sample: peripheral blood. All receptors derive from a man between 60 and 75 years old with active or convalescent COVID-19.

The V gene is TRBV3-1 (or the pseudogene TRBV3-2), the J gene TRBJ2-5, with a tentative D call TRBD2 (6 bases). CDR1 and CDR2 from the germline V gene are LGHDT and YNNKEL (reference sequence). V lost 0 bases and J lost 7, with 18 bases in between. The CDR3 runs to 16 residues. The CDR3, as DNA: TGTGCCAGCAGCCAAGATGGGAGACTAGGGTTGGCGACCCAGTACTTC. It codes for CASSQDGRLGLATQYF.

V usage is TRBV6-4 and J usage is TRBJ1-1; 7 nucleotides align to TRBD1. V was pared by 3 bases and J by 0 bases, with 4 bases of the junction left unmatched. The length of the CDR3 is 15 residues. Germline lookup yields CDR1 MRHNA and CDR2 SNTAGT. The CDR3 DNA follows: TGTGCCAGCAGTGATGGGACAGACATGAACACTGAAGCTTTCTTT. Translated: CASSDGTDMNTEAFF.

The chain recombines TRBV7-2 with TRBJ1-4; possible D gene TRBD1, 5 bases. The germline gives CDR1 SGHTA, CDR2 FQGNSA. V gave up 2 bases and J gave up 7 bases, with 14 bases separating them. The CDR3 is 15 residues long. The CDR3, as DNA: TGTGCCAGCAGCTTAACCGGGGGGTGGGGTGAAAAACTGTTTTTT. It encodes CASSLTGGWGEKLFF.

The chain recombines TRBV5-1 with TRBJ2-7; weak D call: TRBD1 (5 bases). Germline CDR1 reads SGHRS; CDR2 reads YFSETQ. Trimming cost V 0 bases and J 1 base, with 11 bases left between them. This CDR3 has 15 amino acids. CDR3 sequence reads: CASSLGPQGSYEQYF. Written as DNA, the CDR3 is TGCGCCAGCAGCTTGGGGCCCCAGGGTTCCTACGAGCAGTACTTC. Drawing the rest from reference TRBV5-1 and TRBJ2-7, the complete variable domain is KAGVTQTPRYLIKTRGQQVTLSCSPISGHRSVSWYQQTPGQGLQFLFEYFSETQRNKGNFPGRFSGRQFSNSRSEMNVSTLELGDSALYLCASSLGPQGSYEQYFGPGTRLTVT.

The CDR3 sequence is CASSLTGPNEKLFF. DNA of the CDR3: TGTGCCAGCAGCCTGACAGGACCTAATGAAAAACTGTTTTTT. The V gene is TRBV5-6, the J gene TRBJ1-4; possible D gene TRBD1, 6 bases. Trimming removed 4 bases from V and 3 bases from J, with 10 bases in between. CDR1 is SGHDT, CDR2 YYEEEE, per germline. This CDR3 is 14 amino acids long.

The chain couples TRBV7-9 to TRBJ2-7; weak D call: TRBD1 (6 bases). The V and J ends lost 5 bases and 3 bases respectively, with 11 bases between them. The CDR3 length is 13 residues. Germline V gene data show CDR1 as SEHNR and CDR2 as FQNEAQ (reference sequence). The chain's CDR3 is CASSPGTIYEQYF. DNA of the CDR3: TGTGCCAGCAGCCCCGGGACAATCTACGAGCAGTACTTC.

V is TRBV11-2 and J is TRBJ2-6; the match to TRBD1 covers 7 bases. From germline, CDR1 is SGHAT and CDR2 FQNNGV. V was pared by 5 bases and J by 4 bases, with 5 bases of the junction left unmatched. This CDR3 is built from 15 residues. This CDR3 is CASSRTGAGANVLTF. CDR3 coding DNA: TGTGCCAGCAGCCGAACAGGGGCCGGGGCCAACGTCCTGACTTTC.

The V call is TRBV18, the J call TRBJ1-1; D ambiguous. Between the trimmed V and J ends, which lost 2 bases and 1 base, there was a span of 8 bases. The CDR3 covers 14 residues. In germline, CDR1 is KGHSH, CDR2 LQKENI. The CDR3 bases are TGTGCCAGCTCACCAGCGCGGGAGAACACTGAAGCTTTCTTT. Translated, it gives CASSPARENTEAFF.

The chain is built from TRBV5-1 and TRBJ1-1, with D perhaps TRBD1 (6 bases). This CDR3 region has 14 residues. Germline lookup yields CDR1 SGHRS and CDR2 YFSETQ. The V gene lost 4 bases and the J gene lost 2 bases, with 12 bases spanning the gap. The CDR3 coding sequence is TGCGCCAGCAGCCACGACAGGAGTAACACTGAAGCTTTCTTT. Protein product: CASSHDRSNTEAFF. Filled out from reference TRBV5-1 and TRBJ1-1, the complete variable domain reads KAGVTQTPRYLIKTRGQQVTLSCSPISGHRSVSWYQQTPGQGLQFLFEYFSETQRNKGNFPGRFSGRQFSNSRSEMNVSTLELGDSALYLCASSHDRSNTEAFFGQGTRLTVV.

The CDR3 DNA follows: TGCGCCAGCAGCTTGACCCTAGGACAGTTGACAGATACGCAGTATTTT. Its protein product is CASSLTLGQLTDTQYF. The V and J genes are TRBV5-1 and TRBJ2-3; tentatively, D is TRBD1 (6 bases). V was shortened by 1 base and J by 3 bases, with 15 bases between the two germline ends. Germline V gene data show CDR1 as SGHRS and CDR2 as YFSETQ. CDR3 size: 16 residues.

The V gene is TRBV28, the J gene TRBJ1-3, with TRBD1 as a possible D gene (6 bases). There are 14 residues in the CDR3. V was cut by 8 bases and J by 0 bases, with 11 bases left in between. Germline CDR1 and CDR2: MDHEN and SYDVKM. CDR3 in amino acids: CASLTGSSGNTIYF. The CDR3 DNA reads TGTGCCAGCCTAACAGGGTCCTCTGGAAACACCATATATTTT.

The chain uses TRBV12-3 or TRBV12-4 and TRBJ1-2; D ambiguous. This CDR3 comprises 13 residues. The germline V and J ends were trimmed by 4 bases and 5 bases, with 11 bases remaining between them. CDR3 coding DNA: TGTGCCAGCAGTTCCACAGTTTATTATGGCTACACCTTC. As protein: CASSSTVYYGYTF.

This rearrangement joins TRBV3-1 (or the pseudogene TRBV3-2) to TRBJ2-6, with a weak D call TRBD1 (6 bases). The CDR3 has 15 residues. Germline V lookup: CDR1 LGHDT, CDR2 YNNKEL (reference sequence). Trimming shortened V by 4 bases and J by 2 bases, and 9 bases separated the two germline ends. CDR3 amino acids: CASSPNRAGANVLTF. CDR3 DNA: TGTGCCAGCAGCCCTAACAGGGCTGGGGCCAACGTCCTGACTTTC.

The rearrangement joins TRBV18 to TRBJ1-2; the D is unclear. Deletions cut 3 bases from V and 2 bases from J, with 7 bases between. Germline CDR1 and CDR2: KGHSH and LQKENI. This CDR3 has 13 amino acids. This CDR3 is CASSPQSNYGYTF. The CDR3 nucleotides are TGTGCCAGCTCACCTCAGTCGAACTATGGCTACACCTTC.

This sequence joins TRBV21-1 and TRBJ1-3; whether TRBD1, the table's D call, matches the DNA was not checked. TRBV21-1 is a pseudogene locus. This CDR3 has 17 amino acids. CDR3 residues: CASSDFLQAPGGNTIYF. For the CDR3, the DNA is TGTGCCAGCAGCGATTTCCTACAGGCCCCGGGTGGAAACACCATATATTTT.

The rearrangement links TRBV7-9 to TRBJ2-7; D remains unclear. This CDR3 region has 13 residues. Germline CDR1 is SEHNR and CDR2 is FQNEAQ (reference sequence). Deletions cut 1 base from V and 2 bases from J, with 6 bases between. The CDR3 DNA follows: TGTGCCAGCAGCTTAGGCGGCCCCTACGAGCAGTACTTC. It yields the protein CASSLGGPYEQYF.

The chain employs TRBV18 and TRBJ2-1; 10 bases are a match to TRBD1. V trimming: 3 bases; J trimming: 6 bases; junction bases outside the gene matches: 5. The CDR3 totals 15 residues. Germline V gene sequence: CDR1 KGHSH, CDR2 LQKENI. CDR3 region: CASSPRQGAANEQFF. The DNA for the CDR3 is TGTGCCAGCTCACCCAGACAGGGGGCCGCCAATGAGCAGTTCTTC.

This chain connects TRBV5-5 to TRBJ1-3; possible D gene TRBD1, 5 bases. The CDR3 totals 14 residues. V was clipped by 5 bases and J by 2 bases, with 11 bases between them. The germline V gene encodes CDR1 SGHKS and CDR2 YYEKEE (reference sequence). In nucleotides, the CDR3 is TGTGCCAGCAGTACAACCAGGGCTGGAAACACCATATATTTT. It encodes CASSTTRAGNTIYF.

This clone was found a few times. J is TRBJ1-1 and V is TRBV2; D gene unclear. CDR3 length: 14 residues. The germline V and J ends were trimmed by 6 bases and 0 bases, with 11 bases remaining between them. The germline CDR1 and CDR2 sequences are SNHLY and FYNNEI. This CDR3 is CASRPTGLNTEAFF. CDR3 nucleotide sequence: TGTGCCAGCAGACCGACGGGTTTGAACACTGAAGCTTTCTTT.

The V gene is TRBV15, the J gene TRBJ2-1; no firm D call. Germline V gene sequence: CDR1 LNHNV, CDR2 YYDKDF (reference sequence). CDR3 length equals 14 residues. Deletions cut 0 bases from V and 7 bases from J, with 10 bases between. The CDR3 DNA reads TGTGCCACCAGCAGAGATCTACAGAGTAATGAGCAGTTCTTC. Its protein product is CATSRDLQSNEQFF.

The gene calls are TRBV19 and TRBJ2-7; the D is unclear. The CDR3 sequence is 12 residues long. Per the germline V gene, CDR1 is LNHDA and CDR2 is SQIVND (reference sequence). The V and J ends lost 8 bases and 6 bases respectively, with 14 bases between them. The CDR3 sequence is CASSSVPGEQYF. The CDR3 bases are TGTGCCAGTTCGTCCGTCCCAGGCGAGCAGTACTTC. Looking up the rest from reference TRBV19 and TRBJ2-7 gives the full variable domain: DGGITQSPKYLFRKEGQNVTLSCEQNLNHDAMYWYRQDPGQGLRLIYYSQIVNDFQKGDIAEGYSVSREKKESFPLTVTSAQKNPTAFYLCASSSVPGEQYFGPGTRLTVT.

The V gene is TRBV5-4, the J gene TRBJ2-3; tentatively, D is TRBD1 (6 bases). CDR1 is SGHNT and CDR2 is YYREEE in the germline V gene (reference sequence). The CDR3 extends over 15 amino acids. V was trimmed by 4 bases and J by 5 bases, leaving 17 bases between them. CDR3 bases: TGTGCCAGCAGCACCGGAACAGGGCCCAGAGATACGCAGTATTTT. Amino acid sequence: CASSTGTGPRDTQYF.

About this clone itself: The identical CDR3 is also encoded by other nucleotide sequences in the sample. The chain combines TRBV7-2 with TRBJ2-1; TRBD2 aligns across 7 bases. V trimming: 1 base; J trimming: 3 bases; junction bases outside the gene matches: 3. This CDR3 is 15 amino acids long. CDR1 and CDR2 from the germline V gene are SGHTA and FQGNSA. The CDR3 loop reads CASSLVGGFYNEQFF. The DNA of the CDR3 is TGTGCCAGCAGCTTAGTGGGAGGGTTCTACAATGAGCAGTTCTTC.

The CDR3 nucleotides are TGTGCCAGCAGCTCGACTAGCAGGGGAGATACGCAGTATTTT. Protein: CASSSTSRGDTQYF. This chain connects TRBV7-3 to TRBJ2-3; D is possibly TRBD2 (7 bases). This CDR3 region has 14 residues. The germline V and J ends were trimmed by 4 bases and 5 bases, with 13 bases remaining between them. Germline V gene data show CDR1 as SGHTA and CDR2 as FQGTGA.

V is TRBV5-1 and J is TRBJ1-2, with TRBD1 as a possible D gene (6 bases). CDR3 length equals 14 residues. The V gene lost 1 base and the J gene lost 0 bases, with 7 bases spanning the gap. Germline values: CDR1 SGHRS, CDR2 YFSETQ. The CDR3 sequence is CASSLWTANYGYTF. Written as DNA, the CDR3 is TGCGCCAGCAGCTTGTGGACAGCTAACTATGGCTACACCTTC. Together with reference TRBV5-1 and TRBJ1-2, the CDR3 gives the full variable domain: KAGVTQTPRYLIKTRGQQVTLSCSPISGHRSVSWYQQTPGQGLQFLFEYFSETQRNKGNFPGRFSGRQFSNSRSEMNVSTLELGDSALYLCASSLWTANYGYTFGSGTRLTVV.

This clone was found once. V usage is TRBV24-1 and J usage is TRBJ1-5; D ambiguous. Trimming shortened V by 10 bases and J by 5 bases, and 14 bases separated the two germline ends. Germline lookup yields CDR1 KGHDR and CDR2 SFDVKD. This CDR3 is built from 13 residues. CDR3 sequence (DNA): TGTGCCACGTCCCACGGAGTAGATCAGCCCCAGCATTTT. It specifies CATSHGVDQPQHF.